Presented here are 15 T cell receptor beta chains from one specimen sequenced in a study of shared clonotypes between healthy human individuals. Libraries were prepared by immunoSEQ multiplex PCR; TCRdb keeps only in-frame clonotypes and omits some of them. The table includes some 790,000 clones, approximately 72% detected once. The source material was memory CD4+ T cells sorted from blood. The subset here: CD45RA-negative fraction. The receptors derive from a woman aged 25-40 years in good health.

The chain is built from TRBV2 and TRBJ2-7; D remains unclear. CDR3 length: 11 residues. Deletions cut 6 bases from V and 3 bases from J, with 6 bases between. CDR1 is SNHLY and CDR2 is FYNNEI in the germline V gene. The CDR3 is CASRNNYEQYF. Here the CDR3 DNA reads TGTGCCAGCAGGAACAACTACGAGCAGTACTTC.

J is TRBJ1-1 and V is TRBV10-2; D uncertain. The CDR3 is 12 amino acids. The ends were cut back, 7 bases at V and 6 bases at J, with 12 bases in the middle. Germline V lookup: CDR1 WSHSY, CDR2 SAAADI. CDR3 sequence: CASTNGVAEAFF. CDR3 in DNA: TGCGCCAGCACAAACGGGGTTGCTGAAGCTTTCTTT.

The chain combines TRBV19 with TRBJ1-5; D ambiguous. CDR1 LNHDA and CDR2 SQIVND come from the germline V gene (reference sequence). V lost 7 bases to trimming and J lost 3 bases, with 13 bases between them. CDR3 length: 14 amino acids. In DNA, the CDR3 is TGTGCCAGTAACGTGGGGTTCCCCAATCAGCCCCAGCATTTT. Amino acid sequence: CASNVGFPNQPQHF.

This chain uses TRBV18 with TRBJ1-3; 8 nucleotides align to TRBD1. In germline, CDR1 is KGHSH, CDR2 LQKENI. Germline trimming cut 2 bases from V and 0 bases from J; bases unmatched to any gene: 6. CDR3 length: 17 residues. The CDR3 DNA reads TGTGCCAGCTCACCAGTGAAGACAGGGGACTCTGGAAACACCATATATTTT. Its translation is CASSPVKTGDSGNTIYF. Complete variable domain (other parts from reference TRBV18 and TRBJ1-3): NAGVMQNPRHLVRRRGQEARLRCSPMKGHSHVYWYRQLPEEGLKFMVYLQKENIIDESGMPKERFSAEFPKEGPSILRIQQVVRGDSAAYFCASSPVKTGDSGNTIYFGEGSWLTVV.

This sequence joins TRBV5-1 and TRBJ2-5; tentative D call: TRBD2 (6 bases). The CDR3 has 16 amino acids. Germline loops: CDR1 SGHRS, CDR2 YFSETQ. Trimming removed 1 base from V and 1 base from J, with 14 bases in between. The DNA for the CDR3 is TGCGCCAGCAGCTTGCTATTGGGAGGACGCCAAGAGACCCAGTACTTC. Encoded protein: CASSLLLGGRQETQYF.

This clone was detected once. V and J are TRBV6-1 and TRBJ1-4, with 7 bases aligning to TRBD1. V shed 4 bases and J 10 bases; nucleotides not matched to a gene: 12. Germline V lookup: CDR1 MNHNS, CDR2 SASEGT. The CDR3 has 15 residues. The CDR3 is CASSATTGIGGKLFF. CDR3 DNA: TGTGCCAGCAGTGCTACGACAGGGATTGGTGGAAAACTGTTTTTT.

The chain joins TRBV25-1 to TRBJ2-1; TRBD2 matches 8 bases. Germline V lookup: CDR1 MGHDK, CDR2 SYGVNS. The CDR3 covers 16 residues. Trimming removed 6 bases from V and 4 bases from J; junction bases left unmatched: 11. The CDR3 loop is CASSRPSGRPYNEQFF. In nucleotides, the CDR3 is TGTGCCAGCAGCCGACCTAGCGGGCGCCCTTACAATGAGCAGTTCTTC.

A single count supports this clone. V usage is TRBV6-5 and J usage is TRBJ2-7; maybe TRBD1 (6 bases). Per the germline V gene, CDR1 is MNHEY and CDR2 is SVGAGI. V was pared by 4 bases and J by 2 bases, with 12 bases between. The CDR3 length is 14 residues. CDR3 coding DNA: TGTGCCAGCAGTTTACCGGGACAAACCTACGAGCAGTACTTC. It is translated as CASSLPGQTYEQYF.

J is TRBJ2-1 and V is TRBV10-3; 8 nucleotides align to TRBD1. The CDR3 has 14 residues. The junction had 11 bases not matched to a gene; V was cut back by 7 bases and J by 9 bases. Germline lookup yields CDR1 ENHRY and CDR2 SYGVKD. CDR3: CAIKGRQGASEQFF. CDR3 coding DNA: TGTGCCATCAAGGGTCGGCAGGGGGCGAGTGAGCAGTTCTTC.

The gene calls are TRBV11-2 and TRBJ2-4; D ambiguous. The V gene lost 0 bases and the J gene lost 0 bases, with 12 bases spanning the gap. This CDR3 has 17 residues. Looked up from germline, CDR1 is SGHAT and CDR2 is FQNNGV. In DNA, the CDR3 is TGTGCCAGCAGCTTAGATCGCCAGGAGATAGCCAAAAACATTCAGTACTTC. It yields the protein CASSLDRQEIAKNIQYF.

The chain combines TRBV5-1 with TRBJ2-1; 8 bases agree with TRBD1. This CDR3 contains 15 residues. Per the germline V gene, CDR1 is SGHRS and CDR2 is YFSETQ. With V trimmed by 7 bases and J by 5 bases, 11 bases remained unmatched. This chain's CDR3 is CASGGPGQANNEQFF. CDR3 DNA sequence: TGCGCCAGCGGTGGTCCGGGACAGGCGAACAATGAGCAGTTCTTC. The whole variable domain, filled in from reference TRBV5-1 and TRBJ2-1, reads KAGVTQTPRYLIKTRGQQVTLSCSPISGHRSVSWYQQTPGQGLQFLFEYFSETQRNKGNFPGRFSGRQFSNSRSEMNVSTLELGDSALYLCASGGPGQANNEQFFGPGTRLTVL.

This clone has at least ten counts. CDR3 protein: CASSLGHSRQYYEQYF. The CDR3 DNA reads as TGTGCCAGCAGCCTAGGACACTCGAGACAGTACTACGAGCAGTACTTC. V and J are TRBV7-2 and TRBJ2-7; D perhaps matches TRBD1 (5 bases). Between the trimmed V and J ends, which lost 5 bases and 3 bases, there was a span of 20 bases. From germline, CDR1 is SGHTA and CDR2 FQGNSA. The CDR3 consists of 16 residues. The full variable domain, rest sourced from reference TRBV7-2 and TRBJ2-7, is GAGVSQSPSNKVTEKGKDVELRCDPISGHTALYWYRQSLGQGLEFLIYFQGNSAPDKSGLPSDRFSAERTGGSVSTLTIQRTQQEDSAVYLCASSLGHSRQYYEQYFGPGTRLTVT.

The chain links TRBV5-1 to TRBJ2-5; 7 bases are shared with TRBD1. In germline, CDR1 is SGHRS, CDR2 YFSETQ. The ends lost 3 bases at V and 5 bases at J; junction bases unmatched: 7. The CDR3 has 14 residues. CDR3 in DNA: TGCGCCAGCAGCTCCCGGACAGGACCGGAGACCCAGTACTTC. It yields the protein CASSSRTGPETQYF.

This clone was counted a few times. The rearrangement uses TRBV19 and TRBJ1-6; D gene ambiguous. The CDR3 has 16 amino acids. V gave up 5 bases and J gave up 0 bases, with 11 bases separating them. Germline V gives CDR1 LNHDA, CDR2 SQIVND (reference sequence). CDR3 sequence (DNA): TGTGCCAGTAGTCTAAGTGGGAGCTCCTATAATTCACCCCTCCACTTT. Translation gives CASSLSGSSYNSPLHF.

This clone was seen only once. The genes are TRBV27 and TRBJ1-2; maybe TRBD1 (5 bases). The CDR3 spans 14 residues. CDR1 and CDR2 from the germline V gene are MNHEY and SMNVEV (reference sequence). V lost 6 bases, J lost 4 bases, and 15 bases lay in between. CDR3 nucleotide sequence: TGTGCCAGCAGAAGGACATCAGAGGTCTATGGCTACACCTTC. Translated, it gives CASRRTSEVYGYTF.